This is a list of T cell receptor beta chains from one sample in a study of CD8+ T cells in alopecia areata. Assay: immunoSEQ multiplex PCR; the TCRdb copy retains only in-frame clones and omits some. The sample yields roughly 210,000 clones, around 43% seen once. The sequencing here drew on CD4+ T cells sorted from blood, taken between weeks 36 and 40, from a patient treated with tofacitinib. Receptor source: a human donor with alopecia areata. Each CDR3 is given with its conserved first and last residue. The order of the fields is J gene, CDR3 length, clone size, D gene, V gene, CDR3 protein, CDR3 DNA. D genes are given only for firm matches. The size entry is marked missing in some rows and otherwise reads once, few, many or a size class.

J gene: TRBJ1-3; CDR3 length: 16; clone size: .; D gene: TRBD1; V gene: TRBV29-1; CDR3 protein: CSVRPEGTERGNTIYF; CDR3 DNA: TGCAGCGTTAGACCCGAAGGGACAGAGCGTGGAAACACCATATATTTT
J gene: TRBJ1-5; CDR3 length: 14; clone size: .; D gene: .; V gene: TRBV28; CDR3 protein: CASIGGSWNQPQHF; CDR3 DNA: TGTGCCAGCATCGGGGGTAGTTGGAATCAGCCCCAGCATTTT
J gene: TRBJ1-2; CDR3 length: 13; clone size: .; D gene: .; V gene: TRBV25-1; CDR3 protein: CASSDGDVRGYTF; CDR3 DNA: TGTGCCAGCAGTGATGGGGACGTTAGGGGCTACACCTTC
J gene: TRBJ2-7; CDR3 length: 18; clone size: few; D gene: TRBD1; V gene: TRBV7-2; CDR3 protein: CASSLGQGSFSSNYEQYF; CDR3 DNA: TGTGCCAGCAGCCTGGGACAGGGATCCTTTTCCTCCAATTACGAGCAGTACTTC
J gene: TRBJ2-7; CDR3 length: 16; clone size: few; D gene: .; V gene: TRBV7-2; CDR3 protein: CASSLIAGLPSTEQYF; CDR3 DNA: TGTGCCAGCAGCTTAATCGCGGGGCTACCATCCACCGAGCAGTACTTC
J gene: TRBJ2-7; CDR3 length: 15; clone size: .; D gene: .; V gene: TRBV30; CDR3 protein: CAWIARCSFSYEQYF; CDR3 DNA: TGTGCCTGGATCGCCAGGTGCTCTTTCTCCTACGAGCAGTACTTC
J gene: TRBJ1-1; CDR3 length: 14; clone size: .; D gene: .; V gene: TRBV2; CDR3 protein: CASRSTGAYTEAFF; CDR3 DNA: TGTGCCAGCCGGTCGACGGGGGCTTACACTGAAGCTTTCTTT
J gene: TRBJ2-1; CDR3 length: 13; clone size: .; D gene: .; V gene: TRBV29-1; CDR3 protein: CSVVGPRWNEQFF; CDR3 DNA: TGCAGCGTTGTGGGGCCAAGGTGGAATGAGCAGTTCTTC
J gene: TRBJ2-2; CDR3 length: 16; clone size: .; D gene: TRBD2; V gene: TRBV7-3; CDR3 protein: CASSLRSGRAGGELFF; CDR3 DNA: TGTGCCAGCAGCTTACGCTCCGGGAGGGCTGGCGGGGAGCTGTTTTTT
J gene: TRBJ2-3; CDR3 length: 14; clone size: .; D gene: .; V gene: TRBV6-5; CDR3 protein: CATTDILHMNTQYF; CDR3 DNA: TGTGCCACCACGGACATACTCCACATGAATACGCAGTATTTT
J gene: TRBJ2-2; CDR3 length: 12; clone size: many; D gene: .; V gene: TRBV4-1; CDR3 protein: CASSHNTGELFF; CDR3 DNA: TGCGCCAGCAGCCACAACACCGGGGAGCTGTTTTTT
J gene: TRBJ2-7; CDR3 length: 13; clone size: .; D gene: .; V gene: TRBV6-5; CDR3 protein: CASSSASSYEQYF; CDR3 DNA: TGTGCCAGCAGCTCCGCTAGCTCCTACGAGCAGTACTTC
J gene: TRBJ2-5; CDR3 length: 13; clone size: .; D gene: .; V gene: TRBV5-1; CDR3 protein: CASKVGVLQTQYF; CDR3 DNA: TGCGCCAGCAAGGTCGGGGTTTTGCAGACCCAGTACTTC
J gene: TRBJ2-2; CDR3 length: 13; clone size: .; D gene: TRBD1; V gene: TRBV30; CDR3 protein: CAWSRQGNGELFF; CDR3 DNA: TGTGCCTGGAGTCGACAGGGAAACGGGGAGCTGTTTTTT
J gene: TRBJ2-1; CDR3 length: 13; clone size: .; D gene: .; V gene: TRBV27; CDR3 protein: CASSTGHYNEQFF; CDR3 DNA: TGTGCCAGCAGTACGGGACACTACAATGAGCAGTTCTTC
J gene: TRBJ1-1; CDR3 length: 12; clone size: .; D gene: TRBD1; V gene: TRBV29-1; CDR3 protein: CSVVSGGTEAFF; CDR3 DNA: TGCAGCGTTGTCTCAGGGGGCACTGAAGCTTTCTTT
J gene: TRBJ2-1; CDR3 length: 16; clone size: .; D gene: .; V gene: TRBV30; CDR3 protein: CAWSARGRNHYNEQFF; CDR3 DNA: TGTGCCTGGAGTGCTAGAGGGAGGAATCACTACAATGAGCAGTTCTTC
J gene: TRBJ2-4; CDR3 length: 16; clone size: few; D gene: .; V gene: TRBV4-2; CDR3 protein: CASSPPQGVAGNIQYF; CDR3 DNA: TGTGCCAGCAGCCCGCCCCAGGGAGTCGCCGGCAACATTCAGTACTTC
J gene: TRBJ2-3; CDR3 length: 16; clone size: .; D gene: TRBD2; V gene: TRBV29-1; CDR3 protein: CSVERAGGLTTDTQYF; CDR3 DNA: TGCAGCGTTGAACGAGCGGGAGGACTGACCACAGATACGCAGTATTTT
J gene: TRBJ1-2; CDR3 length: 12; clone size: .; D gene: .; V gene: TRBV6-1; CDR3 protein: CASSLRSEGYTF; CDR3 DNA: TGTGCCAGCAGTCTCCGATCCGAAGGCTACACCTTC
J gene: TRBJ1-2; CDR3 length: 15; clone size: .; D gene: TRBD1; V gene: TRBV15; CDR3 protein: CATSRPGQDFYGYTF; CDR3 DNA: TGTGCCACCAGCAGACCGGGACAGGATTTCTATGGCTACACCTTC
J gene: TRBJ2-5; CDR3 length: 18; clone size: .; D gene: TRBD2; V gene: TRBV18; CDR3 protein: CASSPTVTLAGAQETQYF; CDR3 DNA: TGTGCCAGCTCACCAACGGTCACACTAGCGGGTGCCCAAGAGACCCAGTACTTC
J gene: TRBJ2-1; CDR3 length: 13; clone size: .; D gene: .; V gene: TRBV7-9; CDR3 protein: CASSPDSYNEQFF; CDR3 DNA: TGTGCCAGCAGCCCGGACTCCTACAATGAGCAGTTCTTC
J gene: TRBJ1-3; CDR3 length: 14; clone size: once; D gene: .; V gene: TRBV30; CDR3 protein: CAWIPGRPGGTIYF; CDR3 DNA: TGTGCCTGGATCCCCGGGAGGCCCGGGGGCACCATATATTTT
J gene: TRBJ2-1; CDR3 length: 12; clone size: .; D gene: TRBD1; V gene: TRBV9; CDR3 protein: CASSVETGGQFF; CDR3 DNA: TGTGCCAGCAGCGTTGAGACAGGGGGTCAGTTCTTC
J gene: TRBJ2-7; CDR3 length: 15; clone size: .; D gene: .; V gene: TRBV5-1; CDR3 protein: CASSLAATAAYEQYF; CDR3 DNA: TGCGCCAGCAGCTTGGCGGCCACCGCAGCCTACGAGCAGTACTTC
J gene: TRBJ2-5; CDR3 length: 14; clone size: .; D gene: .; V gene: TRBV30; CDR3 protein: CAWNSGTVQETQYF; CDR3 DNA: TGTGCCTGGAACTCCGGGACGGTCCAAGAGACCCAGTACTTC
J gene: TRBJ2-1; CDR3 length: 15; clone size: .; D gene: TRBD2; V gene: TRBV14; CDR3 protein: CASSQGGSKSNEQFF; CDR3 DNA: TGTGCCAGCAGCCAAGGCGGGAGCAAGTCGAATGAGCAGTTCTTC
J gene: TRBJ2-3; CDR3 length: 11; clone size: .; D gene: .; V gene: TRBV30; CDR3 protein: CAWSSPDTQYF; CDR3 DNA: TGTGCCTGGAGCTCCCCAGATACGCAGTATTTT
J gene: TRBJ2-5; CDR3 length: 13; clone size: many; D gene: TRBD2; V gene: TRBV7-2; CDR3 protein: CASSSTAGGTQYF; CDR3 DNA: TGTGCCAGCAGCTCGACAGCGGGAGGTACCCAGTACTTC
J gene: TRBJ2-2; CDR3 length: 15; clone size: few; D gene: .; V gene: TRBV5-1; CDR3 protein: CASSLTGRGTGELFF; CDR3 DNA: TGCGCCAGCAGCTTAACCGGCCGGGGGACCGGGGAGCTGTTTTTT